These 4 T cell receptor beta chains were sequenced from one sample in a study of long-term antiretroviral therapy in people with HIV (dated by TCRdb to 2021 to 2024). The immunoSEQ hsTCRB v3.0 assay was used at survey level resolution for TRB variable region sequencing. Imported from immuneACCESS, the table was reduced by TCRdb to in-frame sequences with V and J called. These copies leave out some clones; in studies compared against another copy, an unresolved V gene accounts for under half, and the cause of the remainder is not known. This sample lists 35,000 to 45,000 clones; 82% were detected once. The ten largest make up under 15% of the sample. This specimen consisted of unsorted PBMCs, obtained 0.3 years after starting antiretroviral therapy. The receptor set was obtained from a man aged 18 to 29 with HIV.

The chain is built from TRBV5-1 and TRBJ1-1; D gene uncertain. V lost 2 bases to trimming and J lost 5 bases, with 10 bases between them. Germline lookup yields CDR1 SGHRS and CDR2 YFSETQ. CDR3 size: 13 residues. Written as DNA, the CDR3 is TGCGCCAGCAGCTTTGAGGCGGGAACTGAAGCTTTCTTT. Translation gives CASSFEAGTEAFF.

The chain recombines TRBV18 with TRBJ2-1, with TRBD2 identical over 8 bases. The CDR3 runs to 14 residues. V gave up 3 bases and J gave up 9 bases; unmatched junction bases: 7. CDR1 and CDR2 (germline): KGHSH, LQKENI. The CDR3 nucleotides read TGTGCCAGCTCACCTGCCGGGGGGGCTCGTGAGCAGTTCTTC. Amino acids: CASSPAGGAREQFF. The full variable domain, with the rest looked up from reference TRBV18 and TRBJ2-1, is NAGVMQNPRHLVRRRGQEARLRCSPMKGHSHVYWYRQLPEEGLKFMVYLQKENIIDESGMPKERFSAEFPKEGPSILRIQQVVRGDSAAYFCASSPAGGAREQFFGPGTRLTVL.

The chain combines TRBV6-5 with TRBJ2-1, with 7 positions matching TRBD2. J gave up 1 base and V 0 bases, and 3 bases lay outside the gene matches. The germline V gene has CDR1 MNHEY and CDR2 SVGAGI. The CDR3 loop spans 16 amino acids. The CDR3 spells CASSYSLAVSYNEQFF. The CDR3 nucleotides read TGTGCCAGCAGTTACTCTCTAGCGGTTTCCTACAATGAGCAGTTCTTC.

This clone has only one observation. The J gene is TRBJ1-1, the V gene TRBV5-6; perhaps TRBD1 as D (5 bases). V lost 0 bases to trimming and J lost 11 bases, with 11 bases between them. This CDR3 has 12 residues. Germline assignment: CDR1 SGHDT and CDR2 YYEEEE. The CDR3 loop reads CASSLGGLVAFF. DNA for the CDR3: TGTGCCAGCAGCTTGGGGGGACTGGTGGCTTTCTTT.